This T cell receptor (beta chain) was captured in a study of CD8 T cells in ankylosing spondylitis (dated 2017 in TCRdb). As for the study more broadly: To find TCR variants linked to disease, the study profiled T cell receptor beta repertoires in ankylosing spondylitis patients and healthy donors. The whole study cohort included 108 healthy donors and around 25 ankylosing spondylitis patients. Peripheral blood samples were taken, and synovial fluid was additionally collected from ankylosing spondylitis patients.

This clonotype was detected a few times. It has no known antigen specificity. Base qualities are missing; no much larger clone stands one base away. Sequencing relied on an Illumina HiSeq 2500. Quantitative 5'-RACE with molecular barcodes was the method used to prepare the TCR beta libraries. The authors processed their data as follows. To identify disease-linked TCR variants, a new computational method was used, one built on a probabilistic model of VDJ rearrangement. TCRdb handled the public reads itself, with Q25 trimming in fastp and clone calling in MiXCR, and kept productive beta chains. Every entry covers one CDR3 protein and lists the most common genes and DNA from its rows. V and J calls and clone size were set by TCRdb, not the authors. This sample gives a few hundred thousand distinct CDR3 sequences in total; 10% of them show up just once. The top ten clonotypes cover roughly a fifth of the sample.

Relative to germline, V is 1 base shorter and J is 3 bases shorter, with 15 bases between their ends. The CDR3 measures 16 amino acids from cysteine to phenylalanine. Only the CDR3 DNA is retained, 48 bases long and in frame from the first base. The germline V gene supplies CDR1 SGHVS and CDR2 FQNEAQ. Findings and caveats that apply to the study as a whole: A CD8+ phenotype was shown by the disease-linked clones, which were found at relatively low frequencies in peripheral blood. The disease-linked clones were reported as significantly enriched in matched synovial fluid samples from ankylosing spondylitis patients. Some motif variants were previously reported in synovial fluid and blood of reactive arthritis patients, suggesting common disease-initiation mechanisms. A TCR beta motif made up of under ten highly homologous amino acid variants appeared to be characteristic of blood from ankylosing spondylitis patients.

The chain uses TRBV7-8 and TRBJ1-2, with the identity of the D gene unclear. The clonotype was recovered from a male donor with ankylosing spondylitis or in good health (not recorded which). The specimen was blood, either unsorted or a sorted T cell fraction (not recorded which). The sequence in DNA is TGTGCCAGCAGCTTAGTCCACGGGCAGCCTGACTATGGCTACACCTTC. This yields the protein CASSLVHGQPDYGYTF.